The clone carrying this T cell receptor (beta chain) appeared a single time. The CDR3 is 12 amino acids. Germline CDR1 SQVTM, CDR2 ANQGSEA. Trimming left V 7 bases short and J 0 bases short, with 7 bases between. This record comes from a study of CD8 T cells in Susac syndrome. cDNA came from about 0.51 to 1 ug RNA primed by random hexamers. The authors amplified TCR beta CDR3 across 54 Vbeta and 13 Jbeta using immunoSEQ multiplex PCR. Each CDR3 protein is one row after TCRdb ran MiXCR on the immunoSEQ multiplex PCR reads. The sample includes some 450,000 distinct CDR3 sequences, 75% to 90% of them seen just once.

The specimen was CD8+ T cells from PBMCs. The sequence was obtained from a human donor with multiple sclerosis. The chain recombines TRBV29-1 with TRBJ1-3; no firm D call. CDR3 DNA: TGCAGCGCCGCATTCTCTGGAAACACCATATATTTT. Translation: CSAAFSGNTIYF.